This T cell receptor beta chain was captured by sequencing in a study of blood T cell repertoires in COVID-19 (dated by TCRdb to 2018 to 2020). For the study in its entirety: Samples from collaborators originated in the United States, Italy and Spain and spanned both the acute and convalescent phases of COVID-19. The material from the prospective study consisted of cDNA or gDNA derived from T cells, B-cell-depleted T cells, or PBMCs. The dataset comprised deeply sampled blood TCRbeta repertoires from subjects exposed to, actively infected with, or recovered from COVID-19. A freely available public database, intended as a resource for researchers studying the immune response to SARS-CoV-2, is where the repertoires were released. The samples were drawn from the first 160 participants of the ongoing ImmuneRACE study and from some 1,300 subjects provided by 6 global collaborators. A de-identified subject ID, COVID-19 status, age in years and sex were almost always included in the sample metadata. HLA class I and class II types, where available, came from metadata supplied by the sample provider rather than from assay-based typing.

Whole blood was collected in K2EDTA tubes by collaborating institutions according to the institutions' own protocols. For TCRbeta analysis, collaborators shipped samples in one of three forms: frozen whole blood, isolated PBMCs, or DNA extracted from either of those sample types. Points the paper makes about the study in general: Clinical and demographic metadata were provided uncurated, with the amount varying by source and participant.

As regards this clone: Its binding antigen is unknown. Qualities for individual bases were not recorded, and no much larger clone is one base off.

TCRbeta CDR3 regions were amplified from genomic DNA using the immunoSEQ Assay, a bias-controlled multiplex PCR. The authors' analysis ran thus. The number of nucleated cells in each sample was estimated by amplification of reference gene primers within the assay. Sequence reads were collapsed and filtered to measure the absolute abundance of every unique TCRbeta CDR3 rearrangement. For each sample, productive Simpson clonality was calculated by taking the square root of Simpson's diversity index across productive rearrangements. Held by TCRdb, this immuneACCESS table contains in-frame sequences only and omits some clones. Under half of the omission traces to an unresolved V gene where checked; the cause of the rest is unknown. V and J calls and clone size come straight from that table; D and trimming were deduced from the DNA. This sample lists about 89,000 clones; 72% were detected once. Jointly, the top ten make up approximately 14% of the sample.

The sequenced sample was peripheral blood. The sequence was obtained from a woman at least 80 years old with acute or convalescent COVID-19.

The nucleotide sequence reads as follows: TGTGCCAGCAGTGAATTCGGGACAGACATCCAGCCCCAGCATTTT. Its product reads: CASSEFGTDIQPQHF. The chain couples TRBV25-1 to TRBJ1-5, with TRBD1 matching 7 junction bases. CDR1 and CDR2 were assigned from the germline V gene as MGHDK and SYGVNS. Its CDR3 holds 15 amino acids, cysteine through phenylalanine. Only the CDR3 part of the read is kept: 45 bases, read in frame from the first base. After removal of 1 base from V and 7 bases from J, the junction retains 7 bases not matched to a gene. Supplemented by the reference TRBV25-1 and TRBJ1-5 proteins around the CDR3, the complete variable domain is EADIYQTPRYLVIGTGKKITLECSQTMGHDKMYWYQQDPGMELHLIHYSYGVNSTEKGDLSSESTVSRIRTEHFPLTLESARPSHTSQYLCASSEFGTDIQPQHFGDGTRLSIL.